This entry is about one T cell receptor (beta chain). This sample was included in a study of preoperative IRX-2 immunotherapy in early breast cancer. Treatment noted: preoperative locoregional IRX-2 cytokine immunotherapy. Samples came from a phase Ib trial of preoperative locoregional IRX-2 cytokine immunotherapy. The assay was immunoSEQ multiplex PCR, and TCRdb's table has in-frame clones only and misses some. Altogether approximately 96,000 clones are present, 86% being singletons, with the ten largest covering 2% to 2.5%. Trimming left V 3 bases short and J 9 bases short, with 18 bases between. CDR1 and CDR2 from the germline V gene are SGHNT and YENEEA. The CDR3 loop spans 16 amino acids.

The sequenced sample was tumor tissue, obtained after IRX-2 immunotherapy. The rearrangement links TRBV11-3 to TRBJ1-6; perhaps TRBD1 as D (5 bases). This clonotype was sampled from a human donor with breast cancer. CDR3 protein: CASSLSWGAGRSPLHF. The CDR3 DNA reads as TGTGCCAGCAGCTTGTCCTGGGGCGCGGGTCGTTCACCCCTCCACTTT. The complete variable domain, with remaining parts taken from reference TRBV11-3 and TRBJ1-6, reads EAGVVQSPRYKIIEKKQPVAFWCNPISGHNTLYWYLQNLGQGPELLIRYENEEAVDDSQLPKDRFSAERLKGVDSTLKIQPAELGDSAVYLCASSLSWGAGRSPLHFGNGTRLTVT.